A single sample is the source of the 8 T cell receptor beta chains below, sequenced in a study of blood T cell repertoires in COVID-19. Repertoires were generated with immunoSEQ multiplex PCR, while TCRdb's copy carries only in-frame clones and drops some. The data contain 150,000 to 200,000 clones, roughly 85% of them singletons. Sequencing was done on a sample of peripheral blood. These receptors all come from a woman aged 25 to 39 with acute or convalescent COVID-19.

The rearrangement links TRBV30 to TRBJ2-6; TRBD2 might be the D (5 bases). The germline V and J ends were trimmed by 3 bases and 0 bases, with 12 bases remaining between them. Germline V gene lookup returns CDR1 GTSNPN and CDR2 SVGIG (reference sequence). The CDR3 is 16 amino acids. This CDR3 reads CAWRHVGSSGANVLTF. In DNA, the CDR3 is TGTGCCTGGAGACACGTGGGGAGCTCTGGGGCCAACGTCCTGACTTTC.

This clone was detected once. This CDR3 is CASSLDLRNEQFF. The CDR3 DNA is TGCGCCAGCAGCTTGGATCTACGCAATGAGCAGTTCTTC. The chain combines TRBV5-1 with TRBJ2-1; no clear D. Trimming took 0 bases from V and 6 from J, leaving 7 bases between them. The CDR3 length is 13 residues. CDR1 SGHRS and CDR2 YFSETQ come from the germline V gene. The variable domain in full, completed from reference TRBV5-1 and TRBJ2-1, reads KAGVTQTPRYLIKTRGQQVTLSCSPISGHRSVSWYQQTPGQGLQFLFEYFSETQRNKGNFPGRFSGRQFSNSRSEMNVSTLELGDSALYLCASSLDLRNEQFFGPGTRLTVL.

This chain joins TRBV19 and TRBJ1-1, with a tentative D call TRBD1 (5 bases). This CDR3 has 16 amino acids. Germline CDR1 reads LNHDA; CDR2 reads SQIVND (reference sequence). Trimming removed 5 bases at V and 3 bases at J, with 19 bases between. The CDR3 loop reads CASSDPLGQGYTEAFF. CDR3 DNA sequence: TGTGCCAGTAGTGATCCTTTAGGGCAGGGCTACACTGAAGCTTTCTTT.

V usage is TRBV6-6 and J usage is TRBJ1-1, with D unclear. The CDR3 length is 14 residues. Germline V gene sequence: CDR1 MNHNY, CDR2 SVGAGI (reference sequence). The V and J ends lost 0 bases and 0 bases respectively, with 5 bases between them. CDR3 in DNA: TGTGCCAGCAGTTACTCGACACTGAACACTGAAGCTTTCTTT. The encoded protein is CASSYSTLNTEAFF.

This chain uses TRBV21-1 with TRBJ2-3; the table's TRBD1 call for D was not verified on the DNA. TRBV21-1 counts as a pseudogene. The CDR3 runs 13 residues. CDR3 protein: CASSKDRADTQYF. The CDR3 region has the DNA TGTGCCAGCAGCAAGGACAGGGCAGATACGCAGTATTTT.

The chain links TRBV5-1 to TRBJ2-4; 8 nucleotides align to TRBD2. From germline, CDR1 is SGHRS and CDR2 YFSETQ. This CDR3 is 17 amino acids long. V lost 4 bases, J lost 3 bases, and 12 bases stayed unmatched. The CDR3 here is CASSPDRGGRGKNIQYF. The CDR3 nucleotides are TGCGCCAGCAGCCCGGATCGGGGGGGCCGCGGCAAAAACATTCAGTACTTC.

V gene TRBV11-2 combines with J gene TRBJ2-7; D perhaps matches TRBD2 (6 bases). Germline CDR1 and CDR2: SGHAT and FQNNGV. V shed 1 base and J shed 1 base, with 11 bases lying between them. CDR3 length equals 15 residues. CDR3 sequence (DNA): TGTGCCAGCAGCTTAGGGCTAGCGAGTTCCTACGAGCAGTACTTC. Translation: CASSLGLASSYEQYF.

The CDR3: CASKRTGGISGNTIYF. The CDR3 DNA is TGCGCCAGCAAGCGGACAGGGGGAATCTCTGGAAACACCATATATTTT. This chain links TRBV5-1 with TRBJ1-3, with 10 bases that match TRBD1. Looked up from germline, CDR1 is SGHRS and CDR2 is YFSETQ. This CDR3 spans 16 amino acids. The ends lost 6 bases at V and 0 bases at J; junction bases unmatched: 6.